This T cell receptor beta chain stems from a study of cytomegalovirus exposure and HLA in healthy donors. As to this clone: What it binds is not known.

Germline loops: CDR1 SGHRS, CDR2 YFSETQ. The CDR3 length is 15 residues. Between the trimmed V and J ends, which lost 3 bases and 5 bases, there was a span of 17 bases. Overall study findings and caveats: In a later analysis, most CMV-associated TCR beta chains appeared HLA-restricted.

In the PCR, 60 Vbeta and 13 Jbeta primers were used. Using immunoSEQ multiplex PCR, the repertoire was profiled, and TCRdb retains in-frame clones only, with some absent. Here the sample spans about 120,000 clones, around 86% being singletons. This sequence was found in a woman aged 25 to 39 in good health and CMV-seronegative. The rearrangement links TRBV5-1 to TRBJ2-5; TRBD2 might be the D (6 bases). Sequencing was carried out using PBMCs. CDR3 nucleotide sequence: TGCGCCAGCAGCTCAGCGGGCCTCCAAGGGGAGACCCAGTACTTC. It specifies CASSSAGLQGETQYF.